The present TCR beta chain was sequenced within a study of cytomegalovirus exposure and HLA in healthy donors. The repertoire was sequenced with immunoSEQ multiplex PCR; TCRdb's copy has only in-frame clones and lacks some. Of about 220,000 clones in the sample, 85% to 90% were seen once. There are 15 residues in the CDR3. The J segment lost 6 bases and the V segment lost 5 bases, leaving 8 bases of the junction unmatched. CDR1 is SGHTA, CDR2 FQGNSA, per germline. Points from the study as a whole: The study recorded 150 to 200 TCR beta chains that were cytomegalovirus-associated.

As to this clone: Its antigen is unknown.

This receptor was identified in a man aged 18 to 29 in good health and CMV-seronegative. The chain is built from TRBV7-2 and TRBJ2-7; TRBD2 agrees at 12 bases. Specimen: PBMCs. Written as DNA, the CDR3 is TGTGCCAGCAGCCCCTTGACTAGCGGGAGTGCCGAGCAGTACTTC. Translated, it gives CASSPLTSGSAEQYF. The full variable domain, with the rest looked up from reference TRBV7-2 and TRBJ2-7, is GAGVSQSPSNKVTEKGKDVELRCDPISGHTALYWYRQSLGQGLEFLIYFQGNSAPDKSGLPSDRFSAERTGGSVSTLTIQRTQQEDSAVYLCASSPLTSGSAEQYFGPGTRLTVT.